This TCR beta chain was sequenced during a study of T-cell reconstitution after alpha-beta-depleted transplantation in children. The CDR3 is 13 residues long. Trimming removed 2 bases from V and 7 bases from J, with 9 bases in between. Germline V gene sequence: CDR1 MNHEY, CDR2 SVGAGI. As it was prepared, the TCRbeta library received unique molecular identifiers. One entry per CDR3 protein results from TCRdb running MiXCR on the PCR reads. The sample has some 390,000 distinct CDR3 sequences, approximately 20% seen once. The receptor was derived from a human donor who donated a stem cell graft to a child with acute myeloid leukemia. The chain couples TRBV6-5 to TRBJ1-5, with D possibly matching TRBD1 (6 bases). The sample consisted of PBMCs from the stem cell graft donor, taken from the stem cell graft. CDR3 loop: CASSYQGGQPQHF. The CDR3 region has the DNA TGTGCCAGCAGTTACCAAGGGGGGCAGCCCCAGCATTTT.